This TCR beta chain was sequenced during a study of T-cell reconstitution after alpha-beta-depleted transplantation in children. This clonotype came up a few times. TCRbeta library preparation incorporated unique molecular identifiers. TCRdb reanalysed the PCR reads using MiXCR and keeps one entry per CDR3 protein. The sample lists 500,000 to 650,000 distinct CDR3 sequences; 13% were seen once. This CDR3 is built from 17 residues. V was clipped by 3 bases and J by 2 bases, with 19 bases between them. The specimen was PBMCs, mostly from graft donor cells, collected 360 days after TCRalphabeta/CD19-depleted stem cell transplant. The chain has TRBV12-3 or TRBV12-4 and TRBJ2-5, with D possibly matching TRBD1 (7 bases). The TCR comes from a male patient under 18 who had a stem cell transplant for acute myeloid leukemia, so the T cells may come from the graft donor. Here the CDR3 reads CASSLRPGGTAQETQYF. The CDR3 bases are TGTGCCAGCAGTTTGCGCCCTGGAGGGACAGCACAAGAGACCCAGTACTTC.